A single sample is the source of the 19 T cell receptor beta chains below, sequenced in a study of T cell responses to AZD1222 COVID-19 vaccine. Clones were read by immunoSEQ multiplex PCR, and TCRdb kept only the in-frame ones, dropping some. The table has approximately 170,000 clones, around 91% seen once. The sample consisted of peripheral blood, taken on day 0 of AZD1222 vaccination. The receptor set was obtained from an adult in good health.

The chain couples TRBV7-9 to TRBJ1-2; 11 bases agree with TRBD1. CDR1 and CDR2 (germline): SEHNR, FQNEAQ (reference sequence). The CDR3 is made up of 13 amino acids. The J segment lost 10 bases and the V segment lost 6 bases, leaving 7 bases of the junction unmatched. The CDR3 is CASRNGTGGHYTF. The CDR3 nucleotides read TGTGCCAGCAGAAACGGGACAGGGGGTCACTACACCTTC.

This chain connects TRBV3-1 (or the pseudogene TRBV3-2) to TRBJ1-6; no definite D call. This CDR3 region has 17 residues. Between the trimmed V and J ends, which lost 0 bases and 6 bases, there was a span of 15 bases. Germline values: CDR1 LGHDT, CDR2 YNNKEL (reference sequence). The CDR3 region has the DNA TGTGCCAGCAGCCAAGAGTCCTGGAGGGAGGGTAATTCACCCCTCCACTTT. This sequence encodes CASSQESWREGNSPLHF.

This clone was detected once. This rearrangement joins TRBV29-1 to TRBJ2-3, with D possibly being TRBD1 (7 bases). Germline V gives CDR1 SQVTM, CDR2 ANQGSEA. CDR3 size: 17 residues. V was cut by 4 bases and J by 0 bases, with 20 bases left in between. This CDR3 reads CSVGGAPGQKSTDTQYF. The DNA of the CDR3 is TGCAGCGTTGGGGGGGCCCCGGGACAGAAGAGCACAGATACGCAGTATTTT.

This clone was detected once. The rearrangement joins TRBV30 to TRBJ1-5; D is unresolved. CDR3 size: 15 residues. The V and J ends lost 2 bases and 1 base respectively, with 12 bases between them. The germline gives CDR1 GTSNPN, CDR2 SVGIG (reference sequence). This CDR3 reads CAWSMMGLSNQPQHF. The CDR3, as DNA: TGTGCCTGGAGTATGATGGGTCTGAGCAATCAGCCCCAGCATTTT.

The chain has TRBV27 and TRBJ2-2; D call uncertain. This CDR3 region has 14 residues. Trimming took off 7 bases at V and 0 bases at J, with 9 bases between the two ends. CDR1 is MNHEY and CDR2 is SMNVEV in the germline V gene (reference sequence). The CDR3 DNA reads TGTGCCAGCAAGGGCAACGCGAACACCGGGGAGCTGTTTTTT. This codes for CASKGNANTGELFF.

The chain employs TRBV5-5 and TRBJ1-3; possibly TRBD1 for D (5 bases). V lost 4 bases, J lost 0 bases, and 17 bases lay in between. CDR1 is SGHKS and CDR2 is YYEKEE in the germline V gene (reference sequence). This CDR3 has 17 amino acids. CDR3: CASSVLGGASSGNTIYF. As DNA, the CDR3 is TGTGCCAGCAGCGTCCTGGGGGGAGCGAGCTCTGGAAACACCATATATTTT.

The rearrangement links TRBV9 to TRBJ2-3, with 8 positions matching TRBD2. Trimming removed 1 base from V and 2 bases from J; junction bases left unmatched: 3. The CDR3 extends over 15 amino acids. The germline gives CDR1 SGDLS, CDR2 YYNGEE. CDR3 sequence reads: CASSVRGGYTDTQYF. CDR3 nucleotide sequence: TGTGCCAGCAGCGTACGCGGGGGGTACACAGATACGCAGTATTTT.

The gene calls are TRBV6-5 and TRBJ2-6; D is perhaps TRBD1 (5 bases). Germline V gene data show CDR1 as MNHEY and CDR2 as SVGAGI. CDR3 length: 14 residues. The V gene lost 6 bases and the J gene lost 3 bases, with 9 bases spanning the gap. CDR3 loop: CASRSGYGANVLTF. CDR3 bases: TGTGCCAGCAGATCAGGGTATGGGGCCAACGTCCTGACTTTC.

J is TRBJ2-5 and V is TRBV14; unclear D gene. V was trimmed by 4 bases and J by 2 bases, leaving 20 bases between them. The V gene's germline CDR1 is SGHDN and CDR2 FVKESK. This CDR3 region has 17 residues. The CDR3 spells CASSPGRKYGQQETQYF. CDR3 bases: TGTGCCAGCAGCCCTGGACGGAAATATGGGCAGCAAGAGACCCAGTACTTC.

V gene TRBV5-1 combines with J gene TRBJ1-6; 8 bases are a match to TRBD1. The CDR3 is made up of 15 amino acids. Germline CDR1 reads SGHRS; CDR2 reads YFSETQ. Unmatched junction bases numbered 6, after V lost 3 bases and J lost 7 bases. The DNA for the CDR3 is TGCGCCAGCAGCTCCCAGGGGGCCCGAAATTCACCCCTCCACTTT. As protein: CASSSQGARNSPLHF. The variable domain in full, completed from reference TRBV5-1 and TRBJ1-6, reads KAGVTQTPRYLIKTRGQQVTLSCSPISGHRSVSWYQQTPGQGLQFLFEYFSETQRNKGNFPGRFSGRQFSNSRSEMNVSTLELGDSALYLCASSSQGARNSPLHFGNGTRLTVT.

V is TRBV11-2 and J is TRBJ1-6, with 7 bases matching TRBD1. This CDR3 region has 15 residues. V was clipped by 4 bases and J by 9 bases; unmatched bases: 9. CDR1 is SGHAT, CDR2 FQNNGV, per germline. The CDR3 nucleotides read TGTGCCAGCAGCTCAGTACAGGGGCCCGCTTCACCCCTCCACTTT. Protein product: CASSSVQGPASPLHF. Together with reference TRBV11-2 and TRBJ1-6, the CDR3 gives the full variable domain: EAGVAQSPRYKIIEKRQSVAFWCNPISGHATLYWYQQILGQGPKLLIQFQNNGVVDDSQLPKDRFSAERLKGVDSTLKIQPAKLEDSAVYLCASSSVQGPASPLHFGNGTRLTVT.

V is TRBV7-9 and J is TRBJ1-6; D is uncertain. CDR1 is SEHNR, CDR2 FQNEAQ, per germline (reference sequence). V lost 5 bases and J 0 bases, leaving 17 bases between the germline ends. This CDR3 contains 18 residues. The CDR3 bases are TGTGCCAGCAGCCCGATTGGTCTGAGGAGCTCCTATAATTCACCCCTCCACTTT. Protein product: CASSPIGLRSSYNSPLHF.

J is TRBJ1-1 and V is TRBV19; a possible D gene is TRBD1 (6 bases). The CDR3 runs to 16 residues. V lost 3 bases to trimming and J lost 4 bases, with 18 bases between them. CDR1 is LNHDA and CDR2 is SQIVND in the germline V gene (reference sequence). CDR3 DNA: TGTGCCAGTAGTATTAGCTTCCGACAGGCGATCACTGAAGCTTTCTTT. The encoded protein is CASSISFRQAITEAFF.

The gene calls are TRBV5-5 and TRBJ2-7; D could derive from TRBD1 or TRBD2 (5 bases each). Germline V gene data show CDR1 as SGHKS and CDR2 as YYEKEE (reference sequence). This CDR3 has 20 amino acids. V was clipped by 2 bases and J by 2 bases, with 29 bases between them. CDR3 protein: CASSLGTDPALVMIPYEQYF. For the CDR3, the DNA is TGTGCCAGCAGCTTAGGGACGGATCCCGCCCTAGTTATGATCCCCTACGAGCAGTACTTC.

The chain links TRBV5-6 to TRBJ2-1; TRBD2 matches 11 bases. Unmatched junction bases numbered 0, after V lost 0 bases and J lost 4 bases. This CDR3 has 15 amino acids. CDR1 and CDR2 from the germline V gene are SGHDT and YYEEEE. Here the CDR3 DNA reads TGTGCCAGCAGCTTGGTAGCGGGGGGGTACAATGAGCAGTTCTTC. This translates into CASSLVAGGYNEQFF.

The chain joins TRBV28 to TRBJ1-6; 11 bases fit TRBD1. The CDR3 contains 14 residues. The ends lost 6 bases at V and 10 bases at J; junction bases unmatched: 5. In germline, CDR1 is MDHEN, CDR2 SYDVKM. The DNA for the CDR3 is TGTGCCAGCAGATGGGGGACAGGGGGATCACCCCTCCACTTT. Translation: CASRWGTGGSPLHF.

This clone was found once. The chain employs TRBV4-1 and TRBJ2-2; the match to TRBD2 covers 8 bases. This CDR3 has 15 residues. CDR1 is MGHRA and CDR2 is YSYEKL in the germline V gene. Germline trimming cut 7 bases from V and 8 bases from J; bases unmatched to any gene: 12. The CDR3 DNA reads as TGCGCCAGCAATCCCCGGGGGGGCCGGTCGGGGGAGCTGTTTTTT. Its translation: CASNPRGGRSGELFF.

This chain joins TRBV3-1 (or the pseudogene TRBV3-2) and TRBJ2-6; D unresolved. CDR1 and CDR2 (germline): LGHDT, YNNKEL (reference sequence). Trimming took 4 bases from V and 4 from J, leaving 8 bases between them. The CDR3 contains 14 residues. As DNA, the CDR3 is TGTGCCAGCAGCCTGAAGGGAGGGGCCAACGTCCTGACTTTC. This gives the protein CASSLKGGANVLTF.

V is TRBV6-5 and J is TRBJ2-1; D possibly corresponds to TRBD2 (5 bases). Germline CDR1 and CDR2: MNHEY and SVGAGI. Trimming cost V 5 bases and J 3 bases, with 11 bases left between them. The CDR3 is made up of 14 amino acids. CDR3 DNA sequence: TGTGCCAGCAGTCCCGGGGAGTACTACAATGAGCAGTTCTTC. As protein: CASSPGEYYNEQFF.